The 20 T cell receptor beta chains given below trace back to one sample, sequenced in a study of shared clonotypes between healthy human individuals. Clones were read by immunoSEQ multiplex PCR, and TCRdb kept only the in-frame ones, dropping some. The sample gives about 2 million clones, just under 95% of which show up once; about 1.1% is in the top ten. Positively selected for CCR7, the CD45RO-negative cells used as naive CD8 cells excluded terminally differentiated effector memory CD45RA+ cells. The sample was naive CD8+ T cells sorted from blood. The origin of the receptors is a man aged 18-30 years in good health.

V usage is TRBV30 and J usage is TRBJ2-7; D is possibly TRBD1 (5 bases). CDR1 and CDR2 (germline): GTSNPN, SVGIG (reference sequence). The CDR3 loop spans 13 amino acids. V lost 3 bases and J 2 bases, leaving 11 bases between the germline ends. CDR3 nucleotides: TGTGCCTGGAGGACCAGGGCGACCTACGAGCAGTACTTC. It codes for CAWRTRATYEQYF.

The CDR3 DNA is TGTGCCAGCAGTCCGTCGACAGGGGATTTGTCTCAGCCCCAGCATTTT. It specifies CASSPSTGDLSQPQHF. The genes are TRBV27 and TRBJ1-5; the match to TRBD1 covers 8 bases. The CDR3 is 16 residues long. Per germline, CDR1 MNHEY and CDR2 SMNVEV (reference sequence). Trimming cost V 5 bases and J 6 bases; bases outside gene matches: 12.

The rearrangement joins TRBV7-6 to TRBJ2-7, with 7 nucleotides matching TRBD1. The CDR3 consists of 14 residues. V dropped 3 bases and J dropped 2; count of bases not matched to a gene: 4. Germline CDR1 and CDR2: SGHVS and FNYEAQ. The CDR3 loop is CASSLAGTAYEQYF. The CDR3 DNA reads TGTGCCAGCAGCTTGGCCGGGACAGCCTACGAGCAGTACTTC.

The chain links TRBV9 to TRBJ2-7; weak D call: TRBD1 (6 bases). V lost 0 bases, J lost 1 base, and 11 bases lay in between. The CDR3 has 15 residues. From germline, CDR1 is SGDLS and CDR2 YYNGEE. The CDR3: CASSVEAGESYEQYF. The CDR3 nucleotides read TGTGCCAGCAGCGTAGAGGCAGGGGAGTCCTACGAGCAGTACTTC.

The chain carries TRBV19 and TRBJ2-7; TRBD1 matches at 9 bases. Germline loops: CDR1 LNHDA, CDR2 SQIVND (reference sequence). The CDR3 consists of 16 residues. V lost 6 bases and J lost 3; bases outside the gene matches: 12. The DNA for the CDR3 is TGTGCCAGTAGCCCAAAGGGAGGGACAGGGATCTACGAGCAGTACTTC. This sequence encodes CASSPKGGTGIYEQYF.

The chain uses TRBV27 and TRBJ2-7, with a tentative D call TRBD2 (5 bases). The CDR3 runs 14 residues. In germline, CDR1 is MNHEY, CDR2 SMNVEV (reference sequence). V gave up 4 bases and J gave up 0 bases, with 10 bases separating them. The CDR3 sequence is CASSYGIPSYEQYF. As DNA, the CDR3 is TGTGCCAGCAGTTACGGGATCCCCTCCTACGAGCAGTACTTC.

This rearrangement joins TRBV5-1 to TRBJ2-1; a weak D match, TRBD1 (5 bases). CDR3 length: 13 residues. With 2 bases removed from V and 4 bases from J, the gap between germline ends came to 7 bases. Germline loops: CDR1 SGHRS, CDR2 YFSETQ. CDR3 sequence (DNA): TGCGCCAGCAGCTTCGACAGATACAATGAGCAGTTCTTC. Protein: CASSFDRYNEQFF.

The chain combines TRBV6-6 with TRBJ2-7; TRBD1 or TRBD2 may be the D gene (5 bases each). Germline CDR1 is MNHNY and CDR2 is SVGAGI (reference sequence). The CDR3 spans 15 residues. V dropped 2 bases and J dropped 5 bases, with 16 bases sitting between them. The DNA of the CDR3 is TGTGCCAGCAGTTACGGATTCACGGGGCCAAACGAGCAGTACTTC. Translating gives CASSYGFTGPNEQYF.

The rearrangement joins TRBV11-2 to TRBJ2-7, with D perhaps matching TRBD1 (5 bases). Germline assignment: CDR1 SGHAT and CDR2 FQNNGV. V gave up 5 bases and J gave up 3 bases, with 11 bases separating them. CDR3 size: 13 residues. CDR3 amino acids: CASSRPGHYEQYF. The CDR3 DNA sequence: TGTGCCAGCAGCCGACCCGGACACTACGAGCAGTACTTC.

The chain couples TRBV5-1 to TRBJ2-2; D gene unclear. V gave up 7 bases and J gave up 4 bases, with 5 bases separating them. Germline values: CDR1 SGHRS, CDR2 YFSETQ. The CDR3 sequence is 11 residues long. CDR3 residues: CASEATGELFF. DNA of the CDR3: TGCGCCAGCGAAGCCACCGGGGAGCTGTTTTTT.

V gene TRBV29-1 combines with J gene TRBJ1-3; D remains unclear. Germline lookup yields CDR1 SQVTM and CDR2 ANQGSEA. Trimming cost V 1 base and J 8 bases, with 15 bases left between them. The CDR3 covers 14 residues. The CDR3 reads CSVEVEAGAHTIYF. CDR3 nucleotides: TGCAGCGTTGAAGTAGAGGCCGGAGCTCACACCATATATTTT.

The chain has TRBV2 and TRBJ1-2; 8 bases map to TRBD1. V shed 9 bases and J 7 bases; nucleotides not matched to a gene: 10. The CDR3 contains 13 residues. Germline V gene data show CDR1 as SNHLY and CDR2 as FYNNEI. The CDR3 region is CASLGQGYIGYTF. The DNA of the CDR3 is TGTGCCAGTCTAGGACAGGGATACATTGGCTACACCTTC.

The rearrangement uses TRBV4-1 and TRBJ2-6; unclear D gene. This CDR3 is built from 17 residues. The V gene's germline CDR1 is MGHRA and CDR2 YSYEKL. V lost 0 bases and J 2 bases, leaving 11 bases between the germline ends. CDR3 sequence: CASSQDPQYTGANVLTF. CDR3 coding DNA: TGCGCCAGCAGCCAAGATCCACAGTATACTGGGGCCAACGTCCTGACTTTC.

Worth noting for this clone: The identical CDR3 is also encoded by other nucleotide sequences in the sample. The V gene is TRBV7-9, the J gene TRBJ2-7, with 10 bases lining up with TRBD1. Germline trimming cut 4 bases from V and 4 bases from J; bases unmatched to any gene: 4. CDR3 length: 14 amino acids. Germline CDR1 and CDR2: SEHNR and FQNEAQ (reference sequence). DNA of the CDR3: TGTGCCAGCAGCTCTGGGACAGGGGATTACGAGCAGTACTTC. Translating gives CASSSGTGDYEQYF.

This rearrangement joins TRBV11-2 to TRBJ2-1, with 7 positions matching TRBD2. Per the germline V gene, CDR1 is SGHAT and CDR2 is FQNNGV. V lost 4 bases to trimming and J lost 6 bases; unmatched junction nucleotides: 9. CDR3 length equals 15 residues. The CDR3 is CASSSPGLPFNEQFF. CDR3 in DNA: TGTGCCAGCAGCTCCCCGGGACTACCCTTCAATGAGCAGTTCTTC.

In regard to this clone: This sample includes further DNA sequences coding for the same CDR3. The chain couples TRBV9 to TRBJ2-1; no clear D gene. Germline V gene data show CDR1 as SGDLS and CDR2 as YYNGEE. This CDR3 region has 13 residues. V was shortened by 0 bases and J by 7 bases, with 8 bases between the two germline ends. The DNA of the CDR3 is TGTGCCAGCAGCGTAGTTGGTGATAATGAGCAGTTCTTC. Translation: CASSVVGDNEQFF.

This clone appeared a single time. This chain links TRBV11-2 with TRBJ2-1; the D is unclear. The CDR3 extends over 17 amino acids. Trimming cost V 7 bases and J 0 bases, with 19 bases left between them. Per germline, CDR1 SGHAT and CDR2 FQNNGV. CDR3 coding DNA: TGTGCCAGCAACCCGACCATGGGGTTAAGCTCCTACAATGAGCAGTTCTTC. This sequence encodes CASNPTMGLSSYNEQFF. The whole variable domain, remainder taken from reference TRBV11-2 and TRBJ2-1, is EAGVAQSPRYKIIEKRQSVAFWCNPISGHATLYWYQQILGQGPKLLIQFQNNGVVDDSQLPKDRFSAERLKGVDSTLKIQPAKLEDSAVYLCASNPTMGLSSYNEQFFGPGTRLTVL.

The V gene is TRBV6-5, the J gene TRBJ2-6; unclear D gene. Looked up from germline, CDR1 is MNHEY and CDR2 is SVGAGI. The V gene lost 0 bases and the J gene lost 2 bases, with 5 bases spanning the gap. The CDR3 consists of 15 residues. CDR3 DNA: TGTGCCAGCAGTTACTCGCTGGCTGGGGCCAACGTCCTGACTTTC. This translates into CASSYSLAGANVLTF.

This clone was seen only once. This chain connects TRBV5-4 to TRBJ1-2; tentatively, D is TRBD1 (6 bases). Germline assignment: CDR1 SGHNT and CDR2 YYREEE (reference sequence). The CDR3 sequence is 14 residues long. Trimming stripped 4 bases from V and 1 base from J, with 11 bases between. CDR3 nucleotides: TGTGCCAGCAGCGAAGAGGGACATAACTATGGCTACACCTTC. This sequence encodes CASSEEGHNYGYTF.

The chain employs TRBV6-5 and TRBJ2-3; 7 positions agree with TRBD2. The CDR3 spans 14 residues. With 5 bases clipped from V and 1 base from J, the junction kept 3 bases outside the gene matches. Germline values: CDR1 MNHEY, CDR2 SVGAGI. The CDR3 loop reads CASSHREGTDTQYF. CDR3 DNA: TGTGCCAGCAGTCATCGGGAGGGCACAGATACGCAGTATTTT.